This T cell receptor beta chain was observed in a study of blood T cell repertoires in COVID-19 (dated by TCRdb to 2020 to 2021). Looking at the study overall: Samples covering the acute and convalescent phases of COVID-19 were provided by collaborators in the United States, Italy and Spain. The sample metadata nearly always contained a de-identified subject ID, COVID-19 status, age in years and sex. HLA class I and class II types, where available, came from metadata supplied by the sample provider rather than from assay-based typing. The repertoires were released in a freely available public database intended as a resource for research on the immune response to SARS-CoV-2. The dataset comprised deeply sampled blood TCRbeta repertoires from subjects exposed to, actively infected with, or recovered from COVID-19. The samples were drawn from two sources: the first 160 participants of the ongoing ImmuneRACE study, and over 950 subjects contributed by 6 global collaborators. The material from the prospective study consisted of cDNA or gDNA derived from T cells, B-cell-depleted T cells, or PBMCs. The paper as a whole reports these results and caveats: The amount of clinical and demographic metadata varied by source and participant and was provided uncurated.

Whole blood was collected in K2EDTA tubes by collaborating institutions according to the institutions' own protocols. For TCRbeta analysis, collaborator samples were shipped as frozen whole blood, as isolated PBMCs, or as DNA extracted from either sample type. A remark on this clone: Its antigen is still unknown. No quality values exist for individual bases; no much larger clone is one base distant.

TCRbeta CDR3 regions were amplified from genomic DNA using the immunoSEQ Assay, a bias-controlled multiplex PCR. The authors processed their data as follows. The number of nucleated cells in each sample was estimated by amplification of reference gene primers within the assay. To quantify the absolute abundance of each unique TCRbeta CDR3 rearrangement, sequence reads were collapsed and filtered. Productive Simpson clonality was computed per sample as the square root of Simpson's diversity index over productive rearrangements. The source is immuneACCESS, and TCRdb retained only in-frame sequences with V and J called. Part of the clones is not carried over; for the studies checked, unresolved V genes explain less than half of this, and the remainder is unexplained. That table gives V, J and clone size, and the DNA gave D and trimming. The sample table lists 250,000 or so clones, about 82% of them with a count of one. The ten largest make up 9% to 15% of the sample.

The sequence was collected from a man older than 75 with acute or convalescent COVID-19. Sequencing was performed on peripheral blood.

The CDR3 protein: CASSRDRELYEQYF. The DNA sequence is TGTGCCAGCTCCCGGGACAGGGAGCTCTACGAGCAGTACTTC. The chain is made from TRBV18 and TRBJ2-7; 9 central nucleotides agree with TRBD1. Trimming accounts for 6 bases at V and 3 bases at J, while the number of junction bases matched to no gene is 6. The germline V gene sets CDR1 to KGHSH and CDR2 to LQKENI. Measured from the cysteine to the phenylalanine, the CDR3 is 14 residues long. Here the CDR3 DNA is all that survives: 42 bases in frame from base 1.